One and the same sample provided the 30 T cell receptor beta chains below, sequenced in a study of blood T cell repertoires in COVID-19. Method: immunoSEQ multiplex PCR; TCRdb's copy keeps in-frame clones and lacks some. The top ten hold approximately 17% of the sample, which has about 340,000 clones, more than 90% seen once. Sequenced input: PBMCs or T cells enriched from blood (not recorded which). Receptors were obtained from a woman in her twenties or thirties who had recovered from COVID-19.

CDR3 in DNA: TGTGCCAGCAGCGCGGCAGGGGCGGTAGAGACCCAGTACTTC. This gives the protein CASSAAGAVETQYF. This chain links TRBV7-2 with TRBJ2-5; D is perhaps TRBD1 (6 bases). Germline lookup yields CDR1 SGHTA and CDR2 FQGNSA. The V end lost 5 bases, the J end lost 4 bases, and 14 bases lay between the germline ends. The CDR3 extends over 14 amino acids.

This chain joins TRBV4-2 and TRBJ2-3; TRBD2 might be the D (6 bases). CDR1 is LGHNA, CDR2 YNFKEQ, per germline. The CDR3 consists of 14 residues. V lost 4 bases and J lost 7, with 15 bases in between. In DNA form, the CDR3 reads TGTGCCAGCAGCCCCGGCGGGGCGGGCCATACGCAGTATTTT. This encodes CASSPGGAGHTQYF.

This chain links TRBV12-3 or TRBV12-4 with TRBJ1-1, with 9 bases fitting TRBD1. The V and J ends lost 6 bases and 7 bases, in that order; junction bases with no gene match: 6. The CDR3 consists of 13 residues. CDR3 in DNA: TGTGCCAGCAGGGAAACAGGGGGCGGTGAAGCTTTCTTT. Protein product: CASRETGGGEAFF.

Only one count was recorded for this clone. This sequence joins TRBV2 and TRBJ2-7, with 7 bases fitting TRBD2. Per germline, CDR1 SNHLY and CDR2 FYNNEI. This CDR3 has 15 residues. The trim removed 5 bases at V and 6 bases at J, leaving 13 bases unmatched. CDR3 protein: CASSRDGGSGLEQYF. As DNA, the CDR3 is TGTGCCAGCAGTAGAGACGGGGGGTCAGGGCTCGAGCAGTACTTC.

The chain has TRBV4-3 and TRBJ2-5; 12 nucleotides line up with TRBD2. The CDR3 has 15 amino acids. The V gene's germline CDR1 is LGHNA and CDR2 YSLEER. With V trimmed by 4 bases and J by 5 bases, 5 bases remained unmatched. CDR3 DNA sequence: TGCGCCAGCAGCCTGGGACTAGCGGGTGCGGAGACCCAGTACTTC. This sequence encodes CASSLGLAGAETQYF.

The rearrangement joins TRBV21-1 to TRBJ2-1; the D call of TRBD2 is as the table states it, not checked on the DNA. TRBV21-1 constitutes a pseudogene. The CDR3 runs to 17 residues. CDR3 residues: CASSKGGFGMWFNEQFF. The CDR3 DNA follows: TGTGCCAGCAGCAAAGGAGGGTTCGGTATGTGGTTCAATGAGCAGTTCTTC.

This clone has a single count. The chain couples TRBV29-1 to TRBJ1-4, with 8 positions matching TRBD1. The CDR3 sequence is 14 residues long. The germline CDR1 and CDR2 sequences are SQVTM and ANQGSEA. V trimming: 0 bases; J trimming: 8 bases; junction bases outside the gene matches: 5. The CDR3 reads CSVEDGTGNEKLFF. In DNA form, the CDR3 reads TGCAGCGTTGAAGATGGGACAGGAAACGAAAAACTGTTTTTT.

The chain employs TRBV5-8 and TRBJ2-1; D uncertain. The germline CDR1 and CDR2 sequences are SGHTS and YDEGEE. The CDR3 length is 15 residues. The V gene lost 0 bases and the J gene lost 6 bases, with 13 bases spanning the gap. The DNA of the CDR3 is TGTGCCAGCAGCTTGGGGCCAGTTCTCACCAATGAGCAGTTCTTC. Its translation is CASSLGPVLTNEQFF.

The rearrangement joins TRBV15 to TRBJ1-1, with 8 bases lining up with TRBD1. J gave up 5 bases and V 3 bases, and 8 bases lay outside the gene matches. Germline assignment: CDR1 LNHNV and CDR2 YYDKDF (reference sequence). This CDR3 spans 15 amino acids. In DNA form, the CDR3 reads TGTGCCACCAGCAGGGACAGGGTACGAGGGACTGAAGCTTTCTTT. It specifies CATSRDRVRGTEAFF.

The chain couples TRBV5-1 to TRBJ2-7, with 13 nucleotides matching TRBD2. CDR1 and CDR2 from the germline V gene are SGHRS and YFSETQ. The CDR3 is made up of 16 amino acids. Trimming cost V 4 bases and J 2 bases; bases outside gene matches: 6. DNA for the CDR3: TGCGCCAGCAGCATCGGGACTAGCGGGAACCCCTACGAGCAGTACTTC. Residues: CASSIGTSGNPYEQYF.

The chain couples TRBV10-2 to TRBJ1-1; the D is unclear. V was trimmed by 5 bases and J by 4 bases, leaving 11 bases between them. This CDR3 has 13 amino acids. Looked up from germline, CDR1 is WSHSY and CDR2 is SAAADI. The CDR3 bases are TGCGCCAGCAGTCTGTCGGTCCGCACTGAAGCTTTCTTT. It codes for CASSLSVRTEAFF.

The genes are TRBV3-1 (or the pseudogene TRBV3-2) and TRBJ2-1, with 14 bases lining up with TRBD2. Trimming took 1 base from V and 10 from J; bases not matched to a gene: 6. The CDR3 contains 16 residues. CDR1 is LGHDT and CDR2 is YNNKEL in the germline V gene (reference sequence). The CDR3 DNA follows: TGTGCCAGCAGCCAAGCCGGGACTAGCGGGAGAGAGGAGCAGTTCTTC. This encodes CASSQAGTSGREEQFF.

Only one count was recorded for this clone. In DNA form, the CDR3 reads TGTGCCAGCAGCTTGGGGACTTTTGGGGGGGAGACCCAGTACTTC. Its protein is CASSLGTFGGETQYF. The chain has TRBV7-2 and TRBJ2-5; TRBD2 might be the D (6 bases). Germline V gene sequence: CDR1 SGHTA, CDR2 FQGNSA. With 3 bases removed from V and 5 bases from J, the gap between germline ends came to 16 bases. The CDR3 covers 15 residues.

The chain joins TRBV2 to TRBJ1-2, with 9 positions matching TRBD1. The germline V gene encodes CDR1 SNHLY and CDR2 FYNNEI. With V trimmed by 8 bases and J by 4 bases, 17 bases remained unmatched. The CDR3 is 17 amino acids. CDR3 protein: CASQSLTSRDRVYGYTF. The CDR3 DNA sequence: TGTGCCAGCCAGAGTCTCACGTCCCGGGACAGGGTCTATGGCTACACCTTC.

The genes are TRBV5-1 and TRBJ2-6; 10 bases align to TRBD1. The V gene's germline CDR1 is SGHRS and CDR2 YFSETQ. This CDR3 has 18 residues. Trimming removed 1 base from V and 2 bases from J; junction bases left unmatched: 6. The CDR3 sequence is CASSLMTGGAAGANVLTF. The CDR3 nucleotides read TGCGCCAGCAGCTTGATGACAGGGGGCGCGGCTGGGGCCAACGTCCTGACTTTC.

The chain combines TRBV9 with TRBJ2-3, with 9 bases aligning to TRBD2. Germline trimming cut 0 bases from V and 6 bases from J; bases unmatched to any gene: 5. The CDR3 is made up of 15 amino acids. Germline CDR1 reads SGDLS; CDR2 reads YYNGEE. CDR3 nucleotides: TGTGCCAGCAGCGTAGACGGCGGGAGGGGGGATACGCAGTATTTT. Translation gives CASSVDGGRGDTQYF. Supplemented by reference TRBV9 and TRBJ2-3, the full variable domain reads DSGVTQTPKHLITATGQRVTLRCSPRSGDLSVYWYQQSLDQGLQFLIQYYNGEERAKGNILERFSAQQFPDLHSELNLSSLELGDSALYFCASSVDGGRGDTQYFGPGTRLTVL.

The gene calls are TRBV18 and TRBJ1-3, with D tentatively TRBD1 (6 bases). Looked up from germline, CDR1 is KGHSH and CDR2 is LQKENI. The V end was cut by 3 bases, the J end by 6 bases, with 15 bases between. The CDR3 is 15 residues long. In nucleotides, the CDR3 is TGTGCCAGCTCACCGACAGGAACACAAACAAACACCATATATTTT. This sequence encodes CASSPTGTQTNTIYF.

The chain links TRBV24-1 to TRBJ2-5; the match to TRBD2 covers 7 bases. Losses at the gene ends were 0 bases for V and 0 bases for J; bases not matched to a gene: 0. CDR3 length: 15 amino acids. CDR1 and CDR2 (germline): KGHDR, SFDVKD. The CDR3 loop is CATSDLTSDQETQYF. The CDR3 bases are TGTGCCACCAGTGATTTGACTAGCGACCAAGAGACCCAGTACTTC.

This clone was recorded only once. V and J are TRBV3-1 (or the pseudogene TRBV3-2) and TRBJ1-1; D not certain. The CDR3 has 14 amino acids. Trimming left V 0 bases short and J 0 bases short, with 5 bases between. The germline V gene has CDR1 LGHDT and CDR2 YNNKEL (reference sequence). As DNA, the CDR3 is TGTGCCAGCAGCCAAGATATAGTGAACACTGAAGCTTTCTTT. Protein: CASSQDIVNTEAFF.

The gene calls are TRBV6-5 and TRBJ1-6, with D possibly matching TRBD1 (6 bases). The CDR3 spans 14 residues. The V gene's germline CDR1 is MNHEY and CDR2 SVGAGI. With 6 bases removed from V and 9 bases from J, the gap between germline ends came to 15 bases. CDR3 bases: TGTGCCAGCAGAGCCACAGGGTGGGGTTCACCCCTCCACTTT. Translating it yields CASRATGWGSPLHF.

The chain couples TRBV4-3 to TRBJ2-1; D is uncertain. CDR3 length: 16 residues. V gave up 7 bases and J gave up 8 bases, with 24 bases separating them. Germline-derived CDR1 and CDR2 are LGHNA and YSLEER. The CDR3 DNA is TGCGCCAGCAAATCCCACTACTCGACGTCAGTGGATGAGCAGTTCTTC. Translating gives CASKSHYSTSVDEQFF.

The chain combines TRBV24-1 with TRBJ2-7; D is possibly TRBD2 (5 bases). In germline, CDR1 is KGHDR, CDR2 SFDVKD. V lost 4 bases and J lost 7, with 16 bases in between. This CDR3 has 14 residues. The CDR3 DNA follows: TGTGCCACCAGTGAAAATAGGAGGTACTGGGAGCAGTACTTC. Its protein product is CATSENRRYWEQYF.

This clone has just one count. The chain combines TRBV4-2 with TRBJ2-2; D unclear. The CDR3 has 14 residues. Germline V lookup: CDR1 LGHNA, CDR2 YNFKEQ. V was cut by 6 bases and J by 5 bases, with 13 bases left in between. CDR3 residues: CASRAAEWTGELFF. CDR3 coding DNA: TGTGCCAGCAGGGCGGCGGAGTGGACCGGGGAGCTGTTTTTT.

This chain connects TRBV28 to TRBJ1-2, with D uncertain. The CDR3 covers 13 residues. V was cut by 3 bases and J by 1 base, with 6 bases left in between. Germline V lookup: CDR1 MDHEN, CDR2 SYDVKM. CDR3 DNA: TGTGCCAGCAGTTTTAGAAGTAACTATGGCTACACCTTC. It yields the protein CASSFRSNYGYTF.

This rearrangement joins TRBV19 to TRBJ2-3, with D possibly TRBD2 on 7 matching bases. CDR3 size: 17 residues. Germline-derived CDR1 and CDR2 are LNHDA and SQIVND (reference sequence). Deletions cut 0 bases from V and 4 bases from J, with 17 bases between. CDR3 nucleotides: TGTGCCAGTAGTATAGATGTAAGGGGGGGCGGGGCAGATACGCAGTATTTT. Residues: CASSIDVRGGGADTQYF.

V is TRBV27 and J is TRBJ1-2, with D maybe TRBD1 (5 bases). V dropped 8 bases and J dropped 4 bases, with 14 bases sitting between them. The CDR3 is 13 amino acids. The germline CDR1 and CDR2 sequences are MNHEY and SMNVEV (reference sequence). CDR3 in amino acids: CASPAGRSYGYTF. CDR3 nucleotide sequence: TGTGCCAGCCCGGCGGGGCGTAGCTATGGCTACACCTTC.

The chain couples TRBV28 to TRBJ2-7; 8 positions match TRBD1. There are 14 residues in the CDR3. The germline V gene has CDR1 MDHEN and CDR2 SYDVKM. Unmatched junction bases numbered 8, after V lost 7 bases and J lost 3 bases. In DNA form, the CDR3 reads TGTGCCAGCAACAACAGGGGGATCAACTACGAGCAGTACTTC. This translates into CASNNRGINYEQYF.

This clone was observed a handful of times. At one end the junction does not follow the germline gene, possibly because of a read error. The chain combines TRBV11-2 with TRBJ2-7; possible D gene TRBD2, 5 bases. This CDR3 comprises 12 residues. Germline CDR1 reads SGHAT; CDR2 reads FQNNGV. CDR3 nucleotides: TGTGCCAGCAGTTTAGCGAGTTACGAGCAGTACTTC. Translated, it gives CASSLASYEQYF.

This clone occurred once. The CDR3 bases are TGTGCCTGGAGCCCTACAGGGGCCAGGACACCCCTCCACTTT. This encodes CAWSPTGARTPLHF. The chain couples TRBV30 to TRBJ1-6; 7 bases agree with TRBD1. Unmatched junction bases numbered 10, after V lost 3 bases and J lost 11 bases. The CDR3 extends over 14 amino acids. CDR1 and CDR2 from the germline V gene are GTSNPN and SVGIG (reference sequence).

CDR3 region: CASSSMTGKSYNSPLHF. CDR3 nucleotides: TGTGCCAGCAGTTCTATGACAGGGAAATCCTATAATTCACCCCTCCACTTT. V is TRBV28 and J is TRBJ1-6; 7 bases are shared with TRBD1. Unmatched junction bases numbered 7, after V lost 4 bases and J lost 1 base. The CDR3 is made up of 17 amino acids. Germline V lookup: CDR1 MDHEN, CDR2 SYDVKM.